This is a list of T cell receptor beta chains from one sample in a study of blood T cell repertoires in COVID-19. Repertoires were generated with immunoSEQ multiplex PCR, while TCRdb's copy carries only in-frame clones and drops some. The table includes under 70,000 clones, roughly 75% detected once. Source material: peripheral blood. These receptors were obtained from a human donor in a cohort sampled during active COVID-19. Each CDR3 is given with its conserved first and last residue. The D gene is left open where the match is weak. The size field is filled for only some rows; it gives once, few, many or a size class.

-	TRBV6-5	-	TRBJ2-3	TGTGCCAGCAGTAACAGGGATACGCAGTATTTT	CASSNRDTQYF
-	TRBV7-9	TRBD1	TRBJ1-1	TGTGCCAGCAGCCGCCGGACAGGGCTGAACACTGAAGCTTTCTTT	CASSRRTGLNTEAFF
once	TRBV11-2	-	TRBJ1-5	TGTGCCAGCAGCTTCTCAGGTGATAATCAGCCCCAGCATTTT	CASSFSGDNQPQHF
-	TRBV9	TRBD1	TRBJ1-4	TGTGCCAGCAGTGGCTTGGGACAGAGTAATGAAAAACTGTTTTTT	CASSGLGQSNEKLFF
-	TRBV9	TRBD2	TRBJ2-2	TGTGCCAGCAGCGTTTGGACTAGCGGCAGCACCGGGGAGCTGTTTTTT	CASSVWTSGSTGELFF
few	TRBV20-1	-	TRBJ2-7	TGCAGTGCTACCTACTGGTACGAGCAGTACTTC	CSATYWYEQYF
-	TRBV25-1	TRBD2	TRBJ2-7	TGTGCCAGCAGGGGAGGGGCGAGCGAGCAGTACTTC	CASRGGASEQYF
-	TRBV24-1	TRBD2	TRBJ2-1	TGTGCCACCAGTGACGCGGGAGGCACATACAATGAGCAGTTCTTC	CATSDAGGTYNEQFF
-	TRBV6-5	-	TRBJ2-3	TGTGCCAGCAGGGCCAACACAGATACGCAGTATTTT	CASRANTDTQYF
-	TRBV30	-	TRBJ1-1	TGTGCCTGGAAAGGGGAAGTGAACACTGAAGCTTTCTTT	CAWKGEVNTEAFF
-	TRBV4-3	-	TRBJ2-7	TGCGCCAGCAGCCAGGTTCTTATCGGGACTCCCGGGACCCTCGAGCAGTACTTC	CASSQVLIGTPGTLEQYF
few	TRBV9	-	TRBJ1-2	TGTGCCAGCAGGTTCATGCCCCTGGGAGACTATGGCTACACCTTC	CASRFMPLGDYGYTF
-	TRBV30	TRBD1	TRBJ1-4	TGTGCCTGGAAACGACAGGGTGCTAATGAAAAACTGTTTTTT	CAWKRQGANEKLFF
-	TRBV7-9	TRBD1	TRBJ2-7	TGTGCCAGCAGCCCCGGACAGGGTACCTACGAGCAGTACTTC	CASSPGQGTYEQYF
-	TRBV5-4	TRBD1	TRBJ2-7	TGTGCCAGCAGCATCGGGACAGCGTACTCCTACGAGCAGTACTTC	CASSIGTAYSYEQYF
-	TRBV5-4	TRBD1	TRBJ2-7	TGTGCCAGCAGCTCCCAGGTCGGGACAGGTGCCTTTTACGAGCAGTACTTC	CASSSQVGTGAFYEQYF
-	TRBV6-5	TRBD2	TRBJ2-5	TGTGCCAGCAGTCGTCTGGCGGGAGGGCCGCAGACCCAGTACTTC	CASSRLAGGPQTQYF
once	TRBV19	-	TRBJ2-7	TGTGCCAGTAGTATAGGTTCAGACTACGAGCAGTACTTC	CASSIGSDYEQYF
-	TRBV14	-	TRBJ2-1	TGTGCCAGCAGCCAAGATCTGGGTCCGGGAACTGGGCAGTTCTTC	CASSQDLGPGTGQFF
-	TRBV19	TRBD2	TRBJ2-1	TGTGCCAGTAGCGGACTAGCGGGTACCTACAATGAGCAGTTCTTC	CASSGLAGTYNEQFF
once	TRBV29-1	-	TRBJ2-1	TGCAGCGTTAGAACAGAAACCTACAATGAGCAGTTCTTC	CSVRTETYNEQFF
-	TRBV2	-	TRBJ1-1	TGTGCCAGCAGTGAAGCTCCCGGAGGGGCAGGGCAGTCTGCTTTCTTT	CASSEAPGGAGQSAFF
-	TRBV28	TRBD1	TRBJ2-5	TGTGCCAGCAGTTTGCGTGGGACAGGGACCGAGACCCAGTACTTC	CASSLRGTGTETQYF
-	TRBV7-6	TRBD1	TRBJ1-2	TGTGCCAGCAGCCCTGGACAGGGCCGACTTTACGGCTACACCTTC	CASSPGQGRLYGYTF